This T cell receptor beta chain was profiled in a study of cytomegalovirus exposure and HLA in healthy donors. Study findings and constraints: The study flagged approximately 180 TCR beta chains as cytomegalovirus-associated. Trimming of TCR beta V- and J-genes showed a link, identified in a later analysis, to a missense DCLRE1C variant. Accurate predictions that matched the HLA-A and HLA-B alleles of most subjects were reportedly made from TCR beta sequences. In terms of immune exposure information, only CMV serostatus was available.

V lost 0 bases and J 3 bases, leaving 12 bases between the germline ends. The germline gives CDR1 LNHNV, CDR2 YYDKDF (reference sequence). This CDR3 region has 15 residues. The PCR used 60 Vbeta and 13 Jbeta primers. Sequencing used immunoSEQ multiplex PCR; TCRdb keeps in-frame clones, though not all of them. The data hold some 120,000 clones, with 81% observed a single time. This clone was seen only a few times. Its antigen remains unknown. J is TRBJ2-7 and V is TRBV15; a weak D match, TRBD1 (6 bases). The clonotype originates from a woman aged 25 to 39 in good health and CMV-seronegative. Specimen: PBMCs. The CDR3 spells CATSRDKSGDYEQYF. Here the CDR3 DNA reads TGTGCCACCAGCAGAGATAAATCAGGGGACTACGAGCAGTACTTC.